These T cell receptor beta chains were read from a single sample in a study of cytomegalovirus exposure and HLA in healthy donors. TCRdb's table, derived via immunoSEQ multiplex PCR, lists solely in-frame clones and lacks some. The sample holds some 130,000 clones, 84% seen once. Material: PBMCs. The receptors derive from a woman in her thirties in good health and CMV-seronegative. CDR3s include the opening cysteine and the closing phenylalanine or tryptophan. D genes are given only for firm matches. Expanded clones are given a class, and other clones once, few, many or no size at all.

TRBD2,once,TRBV4-1,TRBJ2-1,TGCGCCAGCAGGCGGGGCAGCGGGGGGTCTAATGAGCAGTTCTTC,CASRRGSGGSNEQFF
TRBD2,few,TRBV18,TRBJ2-1,TGTGCCAGCTCAGAGGGACTAGCGGGGCTAGGAAAGTTCTTC,CASSEGLAGLGKFF
TRBD1,-,TRBV7-9,TRBJ1-6,TGTGCCAGCAGTTACCAGGGGGCGAGGCCCCTCCACTTT,CASSYQGARPLHF
TRBD2,-,TRBV5-1,TRBJ2-1,TGCGCCAGCAGCCAGACTAGCGGGAGATTGCAGTTCTTC,CASSQTSGRLQFF
-,-,TRBV5-1,TRBJ2-5,TGCGCCAGCAGCTTGGAGTACCCGGAGGAGACCCAGTACTTC,CASSLEYPEETQYF
-,once,TRBV5-4,TRBJ1-2,TGTGCCAGCAGCTTGGGTATTACAGGGACCGGATTAGGTTACACCTTC,CASSLGITGTGLGYTF
-,-,TRBV5-1,TRBJ1-5,TGCGCCAGCAGCCCAACAGGAGAGAGCAATCAGCCCCAGCATTTT,CASSPTGESNQPQHF
-,few,TRBV7-2,TRBJ1-3,TGTGCCAGCAGCCCGAGAGGGAACTCTGGAAACACCATATATTTT,CASSPRGNSGNTIYF
-,-,TRBV5-1,TRBJ2-1,TGCGCCAGCAGGGGTGGCACAGGGTCCTACAATGAGCAGTTCTTC,CASRGGTGSYNEQFF
TRBD2,-,TRBV5-1,TRBJ2-3,TGCGCCAGCAGCAACCCTAGCGGGGGGGCGGCAGATACGCAGTATTTT,CASSNPSGGAADTQYF
-,-,TRBV7-9,TRBJ1-2,TGTGCCAGCAGCGTCACTCCCTTCGTGGGGGCCAACTATGGCTACACCTTC,CASSVTPFVGANYGYTF
-,-,TRBV30,TRBJ2-7,TGTGCCTGGAGCAGTATACCCCACTACGAGCAGTACTTC,CAWSSIPHYEQYF
-,once,TRBV7-6,TRBJ1-5,TGTGCCAGCAGCTTAGGGCAGGATAGCAATCAGCCCCAGCATTTT,CASSLGQDSNQPQHF
-,-,TRBV7-6,TRBJ2-5,TGTGCCAGCAGACCGACAGGCCCCAACGGCCAGTACTTC,CASRPTGPNGQYF
TRBD2,-,TRBV5-1,TRBJ2-3,TGCGCCAGCAGCTTGGCCCGGGAGGGAGATACGCAGTATTTT,CASSLAREGDTQYF
-,-,TRBV7-3,TRBJ2-5,TGTGCCAGCAGCTTAAGGGCAGGTGTGGAGACCCAGTACTTC,CASSLRAGVETQYF
TRBD1,few,TRBV27,TRBJ1-3,TGTGCCAGCAGTTTAAACAGGGGCATCTCTGGAAACACCATATATTTT,CASSLNRGISGNTIYF
TRBD1,once,TRBV5-1,TRBJ2-1,TGCGCCAGCAGCACCCCAACAGGGGCGGATGAGCAGTTCTTC,CASSTPTGADEQFF
-,few,TRBV18,TRBJ2-7,TGTGCCAGCTCACCACCCAGTAACTACGAGCAGTACTTC,CASSPPSNYEQYF
TRBD2,-,TRBV11-2,TRBJ2-3,TGTGCCAGCAGCCCCCGGGGGGGATCTCTACGCACAGATACGCAGTATTTT,CASSPRGGSLRTDTQYF
-,-,TRBV9,TRBJ2-5,TGTGCCAGCAGCGCCAGGGGGGAGCAAGAGACCCAGTACTTC,CASSARGEQETQYF
-,-,TRBV7-9,TRBJ2-7,TGTGCCAGCATAAGGTCGGGCTCCTACGAGCAGTACTTC,CASIRSGSYEQYF
TRBD1,-,TRBV7-2,TRBJ1-1,TGTGCCAGCAGTCAACAGGGGGGCACTGAAGCTTTCTTT,CASSQQGGTEAFF
-,-,TRBV27,TRBJ1-1,TGTGCCAGCAGTTTAGGAGTGCAGGGTCGGAGCACTGAAGCTTTCTTT,CASSLGVQGRSTEAFF
TRBD1,-,TRBV5-1,TRBJ2-2,TGCGCCAGCAGCTTGTTGGGACAGGGGGTATCGAACACCGGGGAGCTGTTTTTT,CASSLLGQGVSNTGELFF
TRBD1,once,TRBV9,TRBJ1-3,TGTGCCAGCAGCGTAGATACAGGGGGCTATGGAAACACCATATATTTT,CASSVDTGGYGNTIYF
-,-,TRBV19,TRBJ1-5,TGTGCCAGTAGTATTGCAGAGCGCAACAGGAATCCCCATAGCAATCAGCCCCAGCATTTT,CASSIAERNRNPHSNQPQHF
-,-,TRBV14,TRBJ1-2,TGTGCCAGCAGCCAGGGCCAGGGGTATGGCTACACCTTC,CASSQGQGYGYTF
-,-,TRBV15,TRBJ2-7,TGTGCCACCAGCAGAGGTTTCGGAGGCGCTAGCTCCTACGAGCAGTACTTC,CATSRGFGGASSYEQYF
-,-,TRBV5-3,TRBJ2-1,TGTGCCAGAACAGGGCACAATGAGCAGTTCTTC,CARTGHNEQFF
TRBD2,-,TRBV6-1,TRBJ2-3,TGTGCCAGCACCCCGAAAGGGACTAGCGGGGGGGTACAGTATTTT,CASTPKGTSGGVQYF
TRBD1,-,TRBV6-1,TRBJ1-6,TGTGCCAGCAGTGCCCGCCATTTAACAGGGGGGTATTCACCCCTCCACTTT,CASSARHLTGGYSPLHF
TRBD1,-,TRBV11-2,TRBJ1-1,TGTGCCAGCAGCCCGGGGGTCAGGGGGTACAGTATGAACACTGAAGCTTTCTTT,CASSPGVRGYSMNTEAFF
TRBD1,once,TRBV5-6,TRBJ1-4,TGTGCCAGCAGCCCAGACAGGGGTGAAAAACTGTTTTTT,CASSPDRGEKLFF
TRBD1,many,TRBV19,TRBJ1-1,TGTGCCAGTAGTCGACAGGGATTGTACACTGAAGCTTTCTTT,CASSRQGLYTEAFF
TRBD1,-,TRBV5-4,TRBJ1-6,TGTGCCAGCAGCTCACAGAGACCACAGGGGAGTCGGAATTCACCCCTCCACTTT,CASSSQRPQGSRNSPLHF
-,-,TRBV21-1,TRBJ2-3,TGTGCCAGCAGCAAAAGGACGGGACAGAGAACAGATACGCAGTATTTT,CASSKRTGQRTDTQYF
TRBD2,-,TRBV19,TRBJ2-2,TGTGCCAGTAGTATTTCGGGGGGGCCGACCACCGGGGAGCTGTTTTTT,CASSISGGPTTGELFF